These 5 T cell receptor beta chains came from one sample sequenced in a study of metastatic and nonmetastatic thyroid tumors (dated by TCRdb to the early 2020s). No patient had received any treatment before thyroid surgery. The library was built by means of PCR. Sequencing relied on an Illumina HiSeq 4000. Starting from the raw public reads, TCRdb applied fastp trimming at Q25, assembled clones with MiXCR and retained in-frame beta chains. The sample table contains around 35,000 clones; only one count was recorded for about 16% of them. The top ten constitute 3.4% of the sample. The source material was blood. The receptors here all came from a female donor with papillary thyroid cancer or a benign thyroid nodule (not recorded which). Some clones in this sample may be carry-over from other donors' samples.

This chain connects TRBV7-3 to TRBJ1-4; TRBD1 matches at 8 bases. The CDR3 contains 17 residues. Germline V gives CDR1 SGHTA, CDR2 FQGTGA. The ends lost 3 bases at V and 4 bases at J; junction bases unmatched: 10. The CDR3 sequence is CASSFPLRGLGNEKLFF. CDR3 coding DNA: TGTGCCAGCAGCTTTCCACTCAGGGGGCTGGGTAATGAAAAACTGTTTTTT.

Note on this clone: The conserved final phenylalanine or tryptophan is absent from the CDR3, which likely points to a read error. The CDR3 spells CASSLWNSQRRYGYTL. CDR3 DNA sequence: TGTGCCAGCAGTTTATGGAACTCACAGAGGCGCTATGGCTACACCTTA. V and J are TRBV28 and TRBJ1-2; no reliable D call. Germline V gene sequence: CDR1 MDHEN, CDR2 SYDVKM. The CDR3 sequence is 16 residues long. V was pared by 0 bases and J by 4 bases, with 15 bases between.

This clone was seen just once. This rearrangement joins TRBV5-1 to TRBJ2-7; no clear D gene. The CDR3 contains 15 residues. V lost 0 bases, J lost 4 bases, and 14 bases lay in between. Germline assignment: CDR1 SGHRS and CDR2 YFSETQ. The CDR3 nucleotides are TGCGCCAGCAGCTTGGAAGTGACTGTTACTTACGAGCAGTACTTC. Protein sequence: CASSLEVTVTYEQYF.

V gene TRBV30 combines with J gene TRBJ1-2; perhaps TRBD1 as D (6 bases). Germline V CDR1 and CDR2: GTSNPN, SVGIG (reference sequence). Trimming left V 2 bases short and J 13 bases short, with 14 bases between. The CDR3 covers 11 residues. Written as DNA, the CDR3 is TGTGCCTGGAGTTCAATCGGGGGCCCCACCTTC. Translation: CAWSSIGGPTF.

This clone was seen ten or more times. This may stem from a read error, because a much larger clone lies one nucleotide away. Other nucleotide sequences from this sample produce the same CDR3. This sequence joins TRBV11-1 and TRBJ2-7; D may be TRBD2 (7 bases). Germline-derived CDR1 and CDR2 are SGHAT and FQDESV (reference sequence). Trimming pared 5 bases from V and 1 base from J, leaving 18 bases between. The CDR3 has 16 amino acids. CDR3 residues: CASSKGGGGSSYEQYF. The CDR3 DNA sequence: TGTGCCAGCAGCAAGGGGGGTGGCGGGAGTTCCTACGAGCAGTACTTC.